The rows below give T cell receptor beta chains drawn from one sample of a study of blood T cell repertoires in COVID-19. Repertoires were generated with immunoSEQ multiplex PCR, while TCRdb's copy carries only in-frame clones and drops some. The data show just over 250,000 clones, 70% to 90% seen once. Sequenced input: peripheral blood. The source is a woman in her fifties or sixties with acute or convalescent COVID-19. CDR3s leave out the opening cysteine and the closing phenylalanine or tryptophan.

v_call	j_call	cdr3_aa
TRBV7-3	TRBJ1-2	ASSPGQLYGYT
TRBV28	TRBJ2-7	ASSLTSGNYY
TRBV6-1	TRBJ2-7	ASSVSGTSGRVEQY
TRBV18	TRBJ1-5	ASQGQGAGNQPQH
TRBV4-1	TRBJ2-5	ASSRGLVGLETQY
TRBV29-1	TRBJ2-7	SASGTSGRAGEQY
TRBV30	TRBJ1-3	AWRDRYSGNTIY
TRBV19	TRBJ2-7	ASRTGSSYEQY
TRBV10-1	TRBJ2-5	ASSLPRRKETQY
TRBV2	TRBJ1-1	ASGRGFTEAF
TRBV2	TRBJ1-2	ASSDGQILLYGYT
TRBV27	TRBJ1-4	ASSRPRGLANEKLF
TRBV4-1	TRBJ2-2	ASSPRGPTGELF
TRBV7-9	TRBJ1-5	ASSLARSQPQH
TRBV9	TRBJ1-5	ASSVSGNSNQPQH
TRBV28	TRBJ2-7	ASSFRTSAYEQY